This T cell receptor (beta chain) derives from a study of blood T cell repertoires in COVID-19. At the level of the study: Specimens from acute and convalescent COVID-19 originated in the United States, Italy and Spain. Nucleic acid was either cDNA or gDNA, and it came from T cells, B-cell-depleted T cells, or PBMCs.

How the authors handled the data: Amplification from reference gene primers served as the basis for estimated nucleated cell counts. The repertoire was sequenced with immunoSEQ multiplex PCR; TCRdb's copy has only in-frame clones and lacks some. The V and J calls and clone size come from that table; D and trimming were worked out from the DNA. The data show approximately 100,000 clones, with 75% to 90% seen just once and about 1.8% held by the top ten. Germline V gene data show CDR1 as SGHTA and CDR2 as FQGTGA. Trimming removed 5 bases at V and 0 bases at J, with 13 bases between. The CDR3 spans 15 residues.

This receptor was identified in a woman aged 70 to 79 with active or convalescent COVID-19. This rearrangement joins TRBV7-3 to TRBJ1-2; maybe TRBD1 (6 bases). The sample was peripheral blood. The CDR3 bases are TGTGCCAGCAGCCTACAACAGGGACCTAACTATGGCTACACCTTC. Translation: CASSLQQGPNYGYTF.